The 18 T cell receptor beta chains below come from one sample, sequenced in a study of neoadjuvant anti-PD-1 for oral cavity cancer. Only in-frame clones appear in the TCRdb table, and some are missing; sequencing was by immunoSEQ multiplex PCR. The table lists around 15,000 clones, 72% of them singletons. This sample comprised PBMCs, obtained before nivolumab (anti-PD-1) treatment. The receptors derive from a person between 40 and 85 years old with oral cavity squamous cell carcinoma.

CDR3 loop: CASSEQAGGPGRLDTQYF. Here the CDR3 DNA reads TGTGCCAGCAGTGAACAGGCGGGGGGGCCGGGAAGATTGGATACGCAGTATTTT. The chain combines TRBV2 with TRBJ2-3, with TRBD2 matching 9 bases. V shed 2 bases and J 6 bases; nucleotides not matched to a gene: 15. Germline CDR1 is SNHLY and CDR2 is FYNNEI. This CDR3 spans 18 amino acids. The full variable domain, its missing parts supplied by reference TRBV2 and TRBJ2-3, is EPEVTQTPSHQVTQMGQEVILRCVPISNHLYFYWYRQILGQKVEFLVSFYNNEISEKSEIFDDQFSVERPDGSNFTLKIRSTKLEDSAMYFCASSEQAGGPGRLDTQYFGPGTRLTVL.

This rearrangement joins TRBV27 to TRBJ1-5; D is unresolved. CDR3 size: 14 residues. The germline V and J ends were trimmed by 0 bases and 7 bases, with 10 bases remaining between them. Germline V gives CDR1 MNHEY, CDR2 SMNVEV (reference sequence). Here the CDR3 DNA reads TGTGCCAGCAGTTTATCGCGATACGGACAGCCCCAGCATTTT. Its protein is CASSLSRYGQPQHF.

V and J are TRBV2 and TRBJ2-2; D uncertain. Per the germline V gene, CDR1 is SNHLY and CDR2 is FYNNEI. The CDR3 runs 15 residues. The ends were cut back, 7 bases at V and 7 bases at J, with 19 bases in the middle. Written as DNA, the CDR3 is TGTGCCAGCACGGAGACGGTCCTCCGGTACGGGGAGCTGTTTTTT. This sequence encodes CASTETVLRYGELFF.

The chain links TRBV5-1 to TRBJ2-1; 12 bases map to TRBD2. Trimming removed 0 bases from V and 5 bases from J; junction bases left unmatched: 3. Looked up from germline, CDR1 is SGHRS and CDR2 is YFSETQ. The CDR3 covers 16 residues. The CDR3 protein is CASSLGLAGVDNEQFF. CDR3 bases: TGCGCCAGCAGCTTGGGACTAGCGGGAGTAGACAATGAGCAGTTCTTC. Full variable domain (missing parts from reference TRBV5-1 and TRBJ2-1): KAGVTQTPRYLIKTRGQQVTLSCSPISGHRSVSWYQQTPGQGLQFLFEYFSETQRNKGNFPGRFSGRQFSNSRSEMNVSTLELGDSALYLCASSLGLAGVDNEQFFGPGTRLTVL.

V is TRBV6-5 and J is TRBJ1-2; perhaps TRBD1 as D (5 bases). The CDR3 totals 12 residues. The germline V gene encodes CDR1 MNHEY and CDR2 SVGAGI. V lost 6 bases and J 6 bases, leaving 11 bases between the germline ends. The chain's CDR3 is CASSQGPNGYTF. CDR3 nucleotides: TGTGCCAGCAGCCAGGGTCCTAATGGCTACACCTTC.

The J gene is TRBJ1-5, the V gene TRBV18; 7 nucleotides match TRBD1. Unmatched junction bases numbered 2, after V lost 3 bases and J lost 0 bases. Germline V lookup: CDR1 KGHSH, CDR2 LQKENI. The CDR3 is 15 residues long. The CDR3 region is CASSPGQNSNQPQHF. The DNA for the CDR3 is TGTGCCAGCTCACCGGGACAGAATAGCAATCAGCCCCAGCATTTT.

The V call is TRBV9, the J call TRBJ2-3; 9 bases are shared with TRBD2. Trimming took 3 bases from V and 2 from J; bases not matched to a gene: 7. The V gene's germline CDR1 is SGDLS and CDR2 YYNGEE. This CDR3 region has 16 residues. This chain's CDR3 is CASSERLAVDTDTQYF. The CDR3 nucleotides are TGTGCCAGCAGCGAACGACTAGCGGTGGACACAGATACGCAGTATTTT.

The chain combines TRBV9 with TRBJ1-1; D call uncertain. This CDR3 spans 15 amino acids. Trimming removed 3 bases from V and 1 base from J, with 13 bases in between. CDR1 and CDR2 (germline): SGDLS, YYNGEE. This chain's CDR3 is CASSAAPPGNTEAFF. The CDR3 coding sequence is TGTGCCAGCAGCGCCGCCCCCCCAGGGAACACTGAAGCTTTCTTT.

Here the CDR3 DNA reads TGTGCCAGCAGCGTAGATCCCCCCGGACAGGGCAGGACCAAAAACATTCAGTACTTC. As protein: CASSVDPPGQGRTKNIQYF. The chain links TRBV9 to TRBJ2-4; TRBD1 agrees at 8 bases. There are 19 residues in the CDR3. The junction had 13 bases not matched to a gene; V was cut back by 0 bases and J by 2 bases. Germline V lookup: CDR1 SGDLS, CDR2 YYNGEE.

This clone appeared a single time. The chain recombines TRBV15 with TRBJ1-4; D gene ambiguous. Trimming stripped 4 bases from V and 8 bases from J, with 17 bases between. The germline V gene has CDR1 LNHNV and CDR2 YYDKDF (reference sequence). The CDR3 consists of 15 residues. In nucleotides, the CDR3 is TGTGCCACCAGCATCCCCGGGAGGGTCGGAGAAAAACTGTTTTTT. Amino acid sequence: CATSIPGRVGEKLFF.

This clone appeared a few times. V gene TRBV7-8 combines with J gene TRBJ2-3; D is unclear. V was clipped by 1 base and J by 0 bases, with 8 bases between them. Germline V gene data show CDR1 as SGHVS and CDR2 as FQNEAQ. The length of the CDR3 is 15 residues. CDR3 bases: TGTGCCAGCAGCTTAGGTCTCTCTAGCACAGATACGCAGTATTTT. It codes for CASSLGLSSTDTQYF.

The chain has TRBV5-1 and TRBJ2-5; D is tentatively TRBD1 or TRBD2 (7 bases each). Germline V CDR1 and CDR2: SGHRS, YFSETQ. The CDR3 has 15 amino acids. The V end lost 4 bases, the J end lost 4 bases, and 17 bases lay between the germline ends. CDR3 residues: CASSLREGAGETQYF. The CDR3 DNA reads as TGCGCCAGCAGCCTAAGGGAGGGGGCCGGAGAGACCCAGTACTTC.

This chain connects TRBV15 to TRBJ1-4; D may be TRBD1 (5 bases). This CDR3 is built from 16 residues. CDR1 LNHNV and CDR2 YYDKDF come from the germline V gene (reference sequence). Trimming stripped 2 bases from V and 8 bases from J, with 18 bases between. As DNA, the CDR3 is TGTGCCACCAGCAGACGGGAGGGGAGGAGGAGCGAAAAACTGTTTTTT. This translates into CATSRREGRRSEKLFF. The full variable domain, in which reference TRBV15 and TRBJ1-4 provide the parts outside the CDR3, is DAMVIQNPRYQVTQFGKPVTLSCSQTLNHNVMYWYQQKSSQAPKLLFHYYDKDFNNEADTPDNFQSRRPNTSFCFLDIRSPGLGDTAMYLCATSRREGRRSEKLFFGSGTQLSVL.

J is TRBJ2-2 and V is TRBV2; D is unclear. CDR1 is SNHLY and CDR2 is FYNNEI in the germline V gene. Between the trimmed V and J ends, which lost 3 bases and 0 bases, there was a span of 8 bases. CDR3 length: 15 amino acids. The CDR3 sequence: CASSDHIANTGELFF. CDR3 DNA sequence: TGTGCCAGCAGTGATCACATAGCGAACACCGGGGAGCTGTTTTTT. The variable domain in full, completed from reference TRBV2 and TRBJ2-2, reads EPEVTQTPSHQVTQMGQEVILRCVPISNHLYFYWYRQILGQKVEFLVSFYNNEISEKSEIFDDQFSVERPDGSNFTLKIRSTKLEDSAMYFCASSDHIANTGELFFGEGSRLTVL.

In this sample, this clone turned up a few times. The chain couples TRBV6-5 to TRBJ2-2, with 8 bases that match TRBD1. The germline CDR1 and CDR2 sequences are MNHEY and SVGAGI. The CDR3 runs to 16 residues. V shed 2 bases, J shed 4 bases, and the junction held 6 bases outside the gene matches. The CDR3: CASSYLGQGSTGELFF. CDR3 in DNA: TGTGCCAGCAGTTACCTCGGACAGGGCAGCACCGGGGAGCTGTTTTTT.

This clone occurred a few times. The chain joins TRBV6-6 to TRBJ1-6; possible D gene TRBD1, 5 bases. Germline V gene lookup returns CDR1 MNHNY and CDR2 SVGAGI (reference sequence). This CDR3 has 14 amino acids. Trimming took off 0 bases at V and 5 bases at J, with 5 bases between the two ends. CDR3 protein: CASSYSGDNSPLHF. CDR3 nucleotides: TGTGCCAGCAGTTACTCAGGGGATAATTCACCCCTCCACTTT.

This clone showed up just a few times. The chain is built from TRBV5-1 and TRBJ1-1; D not resolved. This CDR3 is built from 15 residues. Trimming removed 0 bases from V and 0 bases from J, with 9 bases in between. Germline-derived CDR1 and CDR2 are SGHRS and YFSETQ. DNA of the CDR3: TGCGCCAGCAGCTTGGACGGCATAATGAACACTGAAGCTTTCTTT. Translating gives CASSLDGIMNTEAFF. Variable domain in full (rest from reference TRBV5-1 and TRBJ1-1): KAGVTQTPRYLIKTRGQQVTLSCSPISGHRSVSWYQQTPGQGLQFLFEYFSETQRNKGNFPGRFSGRQFSNSRSEMNVSTLELGDSALYLCASSLDGIMNTEAFFGQGTRLTVV.

The genes are TRBV7-3 and TRBJ2-3, with TRBD2 matching over 11 bases. Looked up from germline, CDR1 is SGHTA and CDR2 is FQGTGA. The CDR3 is made up of 15 amino acids. J gave up 6 bases and V 4 bases, and 6 bases lay outside the gene matches. The CDR3 spells CASSSIAGGPDTQYF. DNA of the CDR3: TGTGCCAGCAGCTCAATAGCGGGGGGGCCCGATACGCAGTATTTT.